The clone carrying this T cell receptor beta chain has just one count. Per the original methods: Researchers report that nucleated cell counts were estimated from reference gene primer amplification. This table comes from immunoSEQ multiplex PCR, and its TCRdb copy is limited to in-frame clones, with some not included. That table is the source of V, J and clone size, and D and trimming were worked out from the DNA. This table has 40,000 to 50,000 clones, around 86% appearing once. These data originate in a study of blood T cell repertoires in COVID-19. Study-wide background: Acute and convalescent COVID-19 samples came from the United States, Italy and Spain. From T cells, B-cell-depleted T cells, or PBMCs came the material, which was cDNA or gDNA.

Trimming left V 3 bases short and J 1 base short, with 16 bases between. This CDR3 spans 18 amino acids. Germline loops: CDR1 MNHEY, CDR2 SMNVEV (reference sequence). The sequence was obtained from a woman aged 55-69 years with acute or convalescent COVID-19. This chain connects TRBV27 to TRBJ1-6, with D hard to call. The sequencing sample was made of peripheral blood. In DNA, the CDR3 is TGTGCCAGCAGTTTCCGGGTTAGAGGAGGGTCCTATAATTCACCCCTCCACTTT. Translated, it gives CASSFRVRGGSYNSPLHF.